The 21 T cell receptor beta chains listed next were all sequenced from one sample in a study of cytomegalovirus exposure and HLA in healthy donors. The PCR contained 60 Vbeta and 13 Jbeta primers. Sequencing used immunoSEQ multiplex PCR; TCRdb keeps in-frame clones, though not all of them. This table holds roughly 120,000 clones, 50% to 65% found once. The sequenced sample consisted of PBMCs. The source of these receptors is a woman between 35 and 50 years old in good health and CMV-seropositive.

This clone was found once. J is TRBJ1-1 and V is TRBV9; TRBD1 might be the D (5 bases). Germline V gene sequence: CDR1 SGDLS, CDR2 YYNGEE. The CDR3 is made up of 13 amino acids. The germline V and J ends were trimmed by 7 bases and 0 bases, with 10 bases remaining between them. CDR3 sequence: CASRAGMNTEAFF. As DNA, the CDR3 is TGTGCCAGCCGTGCAGGGATGAACACTGAAGCTTTCTTT.

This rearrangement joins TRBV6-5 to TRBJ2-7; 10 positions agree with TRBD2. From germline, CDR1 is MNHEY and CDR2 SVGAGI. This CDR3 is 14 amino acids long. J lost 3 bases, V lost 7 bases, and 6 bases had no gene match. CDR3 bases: TGTGCCAGCACCGCCCTAGCGGGAGACTACGAGCAGTACTTC. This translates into CASTALAGDYEQYF.

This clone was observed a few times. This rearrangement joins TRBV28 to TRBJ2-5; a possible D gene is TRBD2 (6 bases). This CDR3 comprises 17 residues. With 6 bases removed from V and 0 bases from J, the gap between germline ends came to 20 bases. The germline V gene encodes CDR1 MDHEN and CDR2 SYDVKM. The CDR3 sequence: CASSPGGRGADQETQYF. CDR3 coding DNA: TGTGCCAGCAGCCCCGGGGGACGCGGGGCAGACCAAGAGACCCAGTACTTC.

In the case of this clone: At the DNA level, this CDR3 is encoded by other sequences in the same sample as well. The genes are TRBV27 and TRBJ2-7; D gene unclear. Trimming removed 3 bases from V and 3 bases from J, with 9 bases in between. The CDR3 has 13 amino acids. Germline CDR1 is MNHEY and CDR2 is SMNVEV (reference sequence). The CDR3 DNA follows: TGTGCCAGCAGTTTGGGCACGAACTACGAGCAGTACTTC. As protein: CASSLGTNYEQYF.

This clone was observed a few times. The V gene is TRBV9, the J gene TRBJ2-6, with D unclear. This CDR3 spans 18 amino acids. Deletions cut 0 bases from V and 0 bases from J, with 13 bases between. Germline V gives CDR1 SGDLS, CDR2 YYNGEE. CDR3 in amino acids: CASSVVASSRSGANVLTF. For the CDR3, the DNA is TGTGCCAGCAGCGTAGTGGCTAGTTCTCGCTCTGGGGCCAACGTCCTGACTTTC.

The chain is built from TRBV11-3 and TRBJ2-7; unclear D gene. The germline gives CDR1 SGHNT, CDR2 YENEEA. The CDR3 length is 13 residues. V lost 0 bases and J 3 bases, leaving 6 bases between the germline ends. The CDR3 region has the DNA TGTGCCAGCAGCTTAGATAGTAGCTACGAGCAGTACTTC. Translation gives CASSLDSSYEQYF.

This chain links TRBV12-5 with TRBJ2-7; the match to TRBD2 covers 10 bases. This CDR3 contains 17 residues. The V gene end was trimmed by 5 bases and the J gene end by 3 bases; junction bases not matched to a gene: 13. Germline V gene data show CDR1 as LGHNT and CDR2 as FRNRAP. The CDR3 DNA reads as TGTGCTAGTGGTCCCAACGGGACTAGCGATCTGGGCTACGAGCAGTACTTC. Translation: CASGPNGTSDLGYEQYF.

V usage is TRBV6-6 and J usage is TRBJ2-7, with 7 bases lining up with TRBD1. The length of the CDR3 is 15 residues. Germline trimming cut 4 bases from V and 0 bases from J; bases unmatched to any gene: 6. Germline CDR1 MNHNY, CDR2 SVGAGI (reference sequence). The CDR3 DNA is TGTGCCAGCAGTTCCAAGACAGGGAGCTCCTACGAGCAGTACTTC. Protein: CASSSKTGSSYEQYF.

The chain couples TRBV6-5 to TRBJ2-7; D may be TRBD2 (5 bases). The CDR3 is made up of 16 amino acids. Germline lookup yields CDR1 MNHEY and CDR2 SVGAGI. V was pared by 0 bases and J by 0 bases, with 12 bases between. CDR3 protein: CASSYSMRVPSYEQYF. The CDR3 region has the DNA TGTGCCAGCAGTTACTCGATGAGGGTTCCCTCCTACGAGCAGTACTTC.

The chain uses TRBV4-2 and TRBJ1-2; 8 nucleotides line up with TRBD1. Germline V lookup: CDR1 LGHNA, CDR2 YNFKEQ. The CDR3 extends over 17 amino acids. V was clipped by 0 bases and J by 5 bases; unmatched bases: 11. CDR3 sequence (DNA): TGTGCCAGCAGCCAAGATCCCGGGACAGGCGGTCCTTATGGCTACACCTTC. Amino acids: CASSQDPGTGGPYGYTF.

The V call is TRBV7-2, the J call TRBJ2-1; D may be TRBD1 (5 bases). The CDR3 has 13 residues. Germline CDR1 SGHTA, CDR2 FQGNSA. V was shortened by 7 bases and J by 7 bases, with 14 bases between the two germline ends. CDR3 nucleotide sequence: TGTGCCAGCACCCCCTCCCCAGGGAATGAGCAGTTCTTC. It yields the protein CASTPSPGNEQFF.

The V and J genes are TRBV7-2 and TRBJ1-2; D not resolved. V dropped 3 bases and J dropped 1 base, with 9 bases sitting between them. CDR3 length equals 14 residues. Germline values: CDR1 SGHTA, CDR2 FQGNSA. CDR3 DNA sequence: TGTGCCAGCAGCTTCAGGATTCTTAACTATGGCTACACCTTC. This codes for CASSFRILNYGYTF.

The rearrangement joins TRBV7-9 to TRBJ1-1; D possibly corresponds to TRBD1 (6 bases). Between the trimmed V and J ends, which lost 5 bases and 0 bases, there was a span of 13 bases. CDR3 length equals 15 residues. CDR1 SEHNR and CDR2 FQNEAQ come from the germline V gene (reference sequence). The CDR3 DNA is TGTGCCAGCAGCGGTCCCCAGGGGATGAACACTGAAGCTTTCTTT. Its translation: CASSGPQGMNTEAFF.

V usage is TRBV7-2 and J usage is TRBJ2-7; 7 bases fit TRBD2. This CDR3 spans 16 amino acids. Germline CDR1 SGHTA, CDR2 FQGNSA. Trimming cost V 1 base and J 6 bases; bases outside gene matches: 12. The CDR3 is CASSLESASGAGEQYF. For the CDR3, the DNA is TGTGCCAGCAGCTTAGAGTCGGCTAGCGGCGCTGGCGAGCAGTACTTC.

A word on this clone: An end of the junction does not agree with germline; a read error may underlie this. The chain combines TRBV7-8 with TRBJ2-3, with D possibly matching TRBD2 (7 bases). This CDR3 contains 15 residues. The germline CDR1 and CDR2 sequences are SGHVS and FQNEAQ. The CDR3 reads CASSHRDGRTDTQYF. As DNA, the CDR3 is TGCGCCAGCAGCCACAGGGACGGGAGGACAGATACGCAGTATTTT.

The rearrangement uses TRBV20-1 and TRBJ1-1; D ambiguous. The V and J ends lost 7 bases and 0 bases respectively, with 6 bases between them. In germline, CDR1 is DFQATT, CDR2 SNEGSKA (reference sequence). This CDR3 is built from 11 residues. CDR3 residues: CSGLVNTEAFF. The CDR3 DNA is TGCAGTGGACTGGTGAACACTGAAGCTTTCTTT.

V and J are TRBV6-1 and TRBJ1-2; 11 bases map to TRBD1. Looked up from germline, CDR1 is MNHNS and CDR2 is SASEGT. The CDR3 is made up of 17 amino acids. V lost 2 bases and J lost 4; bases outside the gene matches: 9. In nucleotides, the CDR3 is TGTGCCAGCAGTGAATTACGCGGGGGACAGGGGGGCTATGGCTACACCTTC. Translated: CASSELRGGQGGYGYTF.

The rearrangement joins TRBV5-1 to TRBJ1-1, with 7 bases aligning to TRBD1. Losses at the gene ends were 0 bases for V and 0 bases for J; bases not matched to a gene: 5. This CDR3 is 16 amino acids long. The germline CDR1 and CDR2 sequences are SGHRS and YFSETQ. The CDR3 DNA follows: TGCGCCAGCAGCTTGGGACAGGGAAAAATGAACACTGAAGCTTTCTTT. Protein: CASSLGQGKMNTEAFF.

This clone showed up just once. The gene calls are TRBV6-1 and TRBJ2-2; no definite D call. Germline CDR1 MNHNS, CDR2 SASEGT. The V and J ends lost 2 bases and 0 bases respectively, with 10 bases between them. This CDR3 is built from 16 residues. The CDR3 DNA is TGTGCCAGCAGTGAACGCGGATACGCGAACACCGGGGAGCTGTTTTTT. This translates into CASSERGYANTGELFF.

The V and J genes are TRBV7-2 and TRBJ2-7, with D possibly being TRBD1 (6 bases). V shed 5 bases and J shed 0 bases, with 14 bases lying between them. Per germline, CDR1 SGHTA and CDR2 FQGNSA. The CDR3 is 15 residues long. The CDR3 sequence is CASSRWTESSYEQYF. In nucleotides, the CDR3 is TGTGCCAGCAGCCGATGGACAGAGAGCTCCTACGAGCAGTACTTC.

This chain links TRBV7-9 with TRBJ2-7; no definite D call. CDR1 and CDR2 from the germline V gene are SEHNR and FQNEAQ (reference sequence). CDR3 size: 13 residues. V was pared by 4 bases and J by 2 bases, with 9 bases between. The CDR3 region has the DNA TGTGCCAGCAGCTCTCAGGTTACCTACGAGCAGTACTTC. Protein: CASSSQVTYEQYF. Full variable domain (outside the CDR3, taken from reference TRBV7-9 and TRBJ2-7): DTGVSQNPRHKITKRGQNVTFRCDPISEHNRLYWYRQTLGQGPEFLTYFQNEAQLEKSRLLSDRFSAERPKGSFSTLEIQRTEQGDSAMYLCASSSQVTYEQYFGPGTRLTVT.